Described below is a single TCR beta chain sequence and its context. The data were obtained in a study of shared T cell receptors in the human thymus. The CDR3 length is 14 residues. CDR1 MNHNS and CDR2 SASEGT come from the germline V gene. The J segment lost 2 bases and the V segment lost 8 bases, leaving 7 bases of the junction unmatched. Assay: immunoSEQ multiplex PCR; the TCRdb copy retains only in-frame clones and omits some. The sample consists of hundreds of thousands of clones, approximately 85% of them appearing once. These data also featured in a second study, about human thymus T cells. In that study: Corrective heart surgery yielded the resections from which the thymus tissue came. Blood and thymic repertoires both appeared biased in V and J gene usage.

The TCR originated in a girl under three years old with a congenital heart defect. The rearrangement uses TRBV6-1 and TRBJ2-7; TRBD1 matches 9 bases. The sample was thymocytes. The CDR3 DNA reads TGTGCCAGCGATACAGGGGGCTTTACCTACGAGCAGTACTTC. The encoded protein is CASDTGGFTYEQYF.